This T cell receptor (beta chain) appears in the sequencing data of a study of CD8+CD57+ T cells in acquired aplastic anemia. Study-level results: Patients versus controls showed no significant CD8+ Simpson's diversity difference. Overlap between patients and controls comprised 25 to 35 CD8+ CDR3 sequences.

Patients chosen for sequencing had CD8+CD57+ cells that had expanded, as shown by flow cytometry. Each of the patients presented with severe acquired aplastic anemia. At blood sampling, none of the patients had yet received therapy. Details on this clonotype: Its antigen is unidentified.

TCR beta VDJ combinations and CDR3 sequences were profiled from genomic DNA. TCRdb called the reads again in MiXCR, with one record for every CDR3 protein. There are some 200,000 distinct CDR3 sequences in the sample; just under 50% occur only once, and over 7.5% lies in the top ten. The ends were cut back, 4 bases at V and 9 bases at J, with 6 bases in the middle. From germline, CDR1 is KGHDR and CDR2 SFDVKD. The CDR3 totals 12 residues. The TCR was taken from a human donor with aplastic anemia. The chain employs TRBV24-1 and TRBJ1-6; D is perhaps TRBD1 (5 bases). The sample taken for sequencing was sorted CD4+, CD8+, or CD8+CD57+ T cells (not recorded which) from PBMCs. The CDR3 reads CATSDQGSPLHF. The CDR3 DNA is TGTGCCACCAGTGACCAGGGTTCACCCCTCCACTTT.